This T cell receptor (beta chain) originates from a study of read filtering for tumor transcriptome and immune sequencing. Bone marrow was sampled from every patient at the time of active disease. This library used roughly 400 ng RNA and molecular barcoded adaptors spanning alpha/delta and beta/gamma chains. TCRdb analysed the reads with MiXCR anew, one entry per CDR3 protein. The sample comprises 35,000 to 50,000 distinct CDR3 sequences, roughly an eighth of which are singletons, and 6% to 8% rests with the top ten. Trimming removed 8 bases from V and 2 bases from J, with 19 bases in between. Germline V CDR1 and CDR2: SNHLY, FYNNEI. The CDR3 contains 15 residues. Many counts were recorded for this clonotype.

This clonotype was sampled from a donor older than 35 with multiple myeloma. This chain connects TRBV2 to TRBJ2-7; D is undetermined. Sequencing was performed on a population of CD138-negative cells sorted from bone marrow. The CDR3 DNA follows: TGTGCCAGCGGTAATGACAAAAGGTCCCCCTACGAGCAGTACTTC. Encoded protein: CASGNDKRSPYEQYF.